This T cell receptor beta chain was sequenced during a study of blood T cell repertoires in COVID-19. Study as a whole: Samples came from the United States, Italy and Spain, spanning acute and convalescent COVID-19. T cells, B-cell-depleted T cells, or PBMCs provided the cDNA or gDNA that served as material.

TCRdb keeps only in-frame clones here, not all; method: immunoSEQ multiplex PCR. In the table there are about 150,000 clones, 88% of which are singletons. The CDR3 spans 16 residues. The germline CDR1 and CDR2 sequences are SGHRS and YFSETQ. Germline trimming cut 4 bases from V and 5 bases from J; bases unmatched to any gene: 12. This clone was seen a single time. The source of this sequence is a man aged 55 to 70 with active or convalescent COVID-19. The chain carries TRBV5-1 and TRBJ2-7, with 10 bases identical to TRBD1. The source material was peripheral blood. In DNA, the CDR3 is TGCGCCAGCAGCCCCCGGGGGGACAGGGGCGCCAACGAGCAGTACTTC. Protein: CASSPRGDRGANEQYF.